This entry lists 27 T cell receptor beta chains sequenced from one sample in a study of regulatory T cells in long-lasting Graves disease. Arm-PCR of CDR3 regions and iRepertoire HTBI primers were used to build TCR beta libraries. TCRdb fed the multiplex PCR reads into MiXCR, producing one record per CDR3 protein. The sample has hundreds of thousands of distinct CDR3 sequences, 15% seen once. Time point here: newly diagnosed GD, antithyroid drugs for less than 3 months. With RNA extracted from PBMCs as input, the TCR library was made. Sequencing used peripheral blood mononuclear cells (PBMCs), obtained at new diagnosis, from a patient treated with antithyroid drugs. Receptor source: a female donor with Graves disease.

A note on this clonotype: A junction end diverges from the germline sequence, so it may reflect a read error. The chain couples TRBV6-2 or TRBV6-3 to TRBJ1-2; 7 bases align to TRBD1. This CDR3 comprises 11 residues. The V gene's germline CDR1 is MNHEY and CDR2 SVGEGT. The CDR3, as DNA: TGTGCCAGCAGTGGGGGACAGCGCTTCGAGTTC. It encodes CASSGGQRFEF.

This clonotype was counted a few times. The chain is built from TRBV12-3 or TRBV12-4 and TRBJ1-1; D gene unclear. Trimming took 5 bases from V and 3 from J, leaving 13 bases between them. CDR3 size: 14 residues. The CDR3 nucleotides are TGTGCCAGCAGTCCCACAATCGGATACACTGAAGCTTTCTTT. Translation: CASSPTIGYTEAFF.

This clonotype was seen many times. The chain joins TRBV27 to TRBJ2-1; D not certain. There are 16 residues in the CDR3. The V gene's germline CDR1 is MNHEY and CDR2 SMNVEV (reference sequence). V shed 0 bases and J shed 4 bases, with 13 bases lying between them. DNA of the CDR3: TGTGCCAGCAGTTTATCACGGACCCCGTATTACAATGAGCAGTTCTTC. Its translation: CASSLSRTPYYNEQFF.

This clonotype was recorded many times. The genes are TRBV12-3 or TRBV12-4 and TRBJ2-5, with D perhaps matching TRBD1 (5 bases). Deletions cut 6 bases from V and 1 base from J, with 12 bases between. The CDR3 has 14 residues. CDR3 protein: CASRESTVQETQYF. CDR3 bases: TGTGCCAGCAGGGAGTCGACAGTCCAAGAGACCCAGTACTTC.

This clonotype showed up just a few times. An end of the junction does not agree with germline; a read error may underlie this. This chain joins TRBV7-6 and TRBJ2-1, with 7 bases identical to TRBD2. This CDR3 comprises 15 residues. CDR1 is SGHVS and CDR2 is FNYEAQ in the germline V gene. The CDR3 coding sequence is TGTGCCAGCAGCACACGGGACTATTCCTACAATGAGCAGCTCTTC. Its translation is CASSTRDYSYNEQLF.

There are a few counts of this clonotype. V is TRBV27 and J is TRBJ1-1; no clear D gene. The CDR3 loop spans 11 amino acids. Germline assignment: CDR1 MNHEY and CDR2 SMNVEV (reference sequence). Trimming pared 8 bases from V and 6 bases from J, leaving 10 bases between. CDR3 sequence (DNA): TGTGCCAGCTCAACGGGATCTGAAGCTTTCTTT. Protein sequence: CASSTGSEAFF.

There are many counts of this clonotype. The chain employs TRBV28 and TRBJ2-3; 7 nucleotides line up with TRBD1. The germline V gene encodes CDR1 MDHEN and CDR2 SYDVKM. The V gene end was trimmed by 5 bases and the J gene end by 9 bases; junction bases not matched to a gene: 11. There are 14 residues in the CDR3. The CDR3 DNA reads TGTGCCAGCAGTAGAGTAGGACAGGCTTTGACGCAGTATTTT. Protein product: CASSRVGQALTQYF.

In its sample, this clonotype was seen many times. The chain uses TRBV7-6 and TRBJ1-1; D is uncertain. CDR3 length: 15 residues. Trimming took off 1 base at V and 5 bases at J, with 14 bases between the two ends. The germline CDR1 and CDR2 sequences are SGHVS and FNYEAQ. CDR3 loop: CASSLESELGTEAFF. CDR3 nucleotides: TGTGCCAGCAGCTTAGAGAGTGAACTGGGAACTGAAGCTTTCTTT. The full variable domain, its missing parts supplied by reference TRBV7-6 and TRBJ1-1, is GAGVSQSPRYKVTKRGQDVALRCDPISGHVSLYWYRQALGQGPEFLTYFNYEAQQDKSGLPNDRFSAERPEGSISTLTIQRTEQRDSAMYRCASSLESELGTEAFFGQGTRLTVV.

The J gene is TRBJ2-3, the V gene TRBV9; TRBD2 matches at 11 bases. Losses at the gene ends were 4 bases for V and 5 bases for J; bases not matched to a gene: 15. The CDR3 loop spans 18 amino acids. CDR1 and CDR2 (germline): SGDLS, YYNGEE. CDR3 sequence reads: CASSLHQSTSGVRDTQYF. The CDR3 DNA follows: TGTGCCAGCAGCCTGCACCAATCGACTAGCGGGGTTCGAGATACGCAGTATTTT.

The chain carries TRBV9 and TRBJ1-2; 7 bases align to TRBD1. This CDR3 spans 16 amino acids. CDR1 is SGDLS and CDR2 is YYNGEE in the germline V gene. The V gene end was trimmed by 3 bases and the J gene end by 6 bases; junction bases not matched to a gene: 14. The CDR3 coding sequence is TGTGCCAGCAGCGCGGTGACAGGACAGGAGATTGATGGCTACACCTTC. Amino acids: CASSAVTGQEIDGYTF.

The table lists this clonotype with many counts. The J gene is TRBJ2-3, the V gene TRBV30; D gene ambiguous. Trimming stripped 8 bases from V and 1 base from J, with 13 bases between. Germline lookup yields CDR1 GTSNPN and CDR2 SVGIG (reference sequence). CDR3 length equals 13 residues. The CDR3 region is CATVSQGTDTQYF. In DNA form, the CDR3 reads TGTGCCACGGTGTCGCAAGGCACAGATACGCAGTATTTT.

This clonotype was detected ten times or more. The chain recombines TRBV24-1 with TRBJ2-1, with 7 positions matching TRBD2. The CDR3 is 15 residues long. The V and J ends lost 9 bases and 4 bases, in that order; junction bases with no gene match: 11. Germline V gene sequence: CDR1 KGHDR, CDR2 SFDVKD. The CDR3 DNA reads TGTGCCACCGAGTCCTCCCTCGGGGGGTACAATGAGCAGTTCTTC. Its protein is CATESSLGGYNEQFF.

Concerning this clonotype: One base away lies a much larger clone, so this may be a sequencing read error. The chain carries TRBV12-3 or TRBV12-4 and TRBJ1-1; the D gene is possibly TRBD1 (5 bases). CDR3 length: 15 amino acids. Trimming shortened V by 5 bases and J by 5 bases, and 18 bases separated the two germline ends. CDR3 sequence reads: CASSRLTAIGTEAFF. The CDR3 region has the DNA TGTGCCAGCAGTCGCTTGACAGCTATAGGGACTGAAGCTTTCTTT.

CDR3 nucleotide sequence: TGTGCCATCAGTGAGTCGTGGCGGGGGGGCCCAGAGACCCAGTACTTC. Translating gives CAISESWRGGPETQYF. The chain links TRBV10-3 to TRBJ2-5; the match to TRBD2 covers 9 bases. Trimming cost V 0 bases and J 4 bases; bases outside gene matches: 6. CDR3 size: 16 residues. Per the germline V gene, CDR1 is ENHRY and CDR2 is SYGVKD.

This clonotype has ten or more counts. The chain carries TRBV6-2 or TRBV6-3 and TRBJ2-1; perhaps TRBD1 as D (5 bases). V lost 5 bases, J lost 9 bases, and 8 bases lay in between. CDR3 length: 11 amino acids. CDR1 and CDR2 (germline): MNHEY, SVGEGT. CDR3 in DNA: TGTGCCAGCAGTCAGGGTGTTGAGCAGTTCTTC. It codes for CASSQGVEQFF.

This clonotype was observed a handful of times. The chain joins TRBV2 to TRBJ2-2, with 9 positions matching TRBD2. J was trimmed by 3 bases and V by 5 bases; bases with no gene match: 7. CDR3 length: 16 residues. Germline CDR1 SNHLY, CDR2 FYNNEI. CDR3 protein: CASSPGTSRDTGELFF. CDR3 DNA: TGTGCCAGCAGTCCCGGGACTAGCCGGGACACCGGGGAGCTGTTTTTT.

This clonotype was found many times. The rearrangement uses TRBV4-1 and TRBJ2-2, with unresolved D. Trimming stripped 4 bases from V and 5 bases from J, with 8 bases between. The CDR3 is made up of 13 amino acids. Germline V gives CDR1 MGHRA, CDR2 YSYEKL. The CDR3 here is CASSPLGTGELFF. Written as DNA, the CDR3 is TGCGCCAGCAGCCCGTTGGGTACCGGGGAGCTGTTTTTT.

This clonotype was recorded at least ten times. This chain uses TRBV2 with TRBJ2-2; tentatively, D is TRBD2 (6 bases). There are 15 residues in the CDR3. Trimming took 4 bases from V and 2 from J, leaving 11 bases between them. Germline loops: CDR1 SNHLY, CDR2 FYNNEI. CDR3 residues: CASSAGLTNTGELFF. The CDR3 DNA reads TGTGCCAGCAGTGCGGGACTGACCAACACCGGGGAGCTGTTTTTT.

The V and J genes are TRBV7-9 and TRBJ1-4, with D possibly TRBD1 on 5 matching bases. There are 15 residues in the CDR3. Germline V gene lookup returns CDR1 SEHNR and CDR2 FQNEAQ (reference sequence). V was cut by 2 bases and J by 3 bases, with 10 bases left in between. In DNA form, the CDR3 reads TGTGCCAGCAGCTTACCCAGGGCCCCTAATGAAAAACTGTTTTTT. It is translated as CASSLPRAPNEKLFF.

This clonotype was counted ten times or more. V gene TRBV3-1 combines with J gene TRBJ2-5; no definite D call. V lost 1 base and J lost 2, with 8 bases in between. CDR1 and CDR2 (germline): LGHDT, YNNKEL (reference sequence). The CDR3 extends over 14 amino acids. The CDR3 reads CASSQAGTQETQYF. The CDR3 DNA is TGTGCCAGCAGCCAAGCAGGAACTCAAGAGACCCAGTACTTC.

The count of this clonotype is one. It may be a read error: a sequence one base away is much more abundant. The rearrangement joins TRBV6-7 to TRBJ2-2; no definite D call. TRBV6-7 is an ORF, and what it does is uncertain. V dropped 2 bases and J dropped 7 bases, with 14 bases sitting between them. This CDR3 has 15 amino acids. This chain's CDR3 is CASSYSLSRSGELFF. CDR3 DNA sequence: TGTGCCAGCAGTTACAGTCTTAGCAGGAGCGGGGAGCTGTTTTTT.

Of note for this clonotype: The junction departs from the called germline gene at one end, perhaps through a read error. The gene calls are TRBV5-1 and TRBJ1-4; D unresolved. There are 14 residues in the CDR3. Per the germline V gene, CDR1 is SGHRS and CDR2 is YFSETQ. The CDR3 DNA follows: TGTGCCAGCAGCTCCGACACAAGCAGCGAAAAACTGTTTTTT. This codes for CASSSDTSSEKLFF.

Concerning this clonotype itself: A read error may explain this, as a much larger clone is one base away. The DNA for the CDR3 is TGTGCCAGCAGTTTCGGCGGGAGTAGGTTCCAATTCAATGAGCAGTACTTC. Residues: CASSFGGSRFQFNEQYF. The chain links TRBV12-3 or TRBV12-4 to TRBJ2-7; 7 nucleotides align to TRBD2. The J segment lost 7 bases and the V segment lost 3 bases, leaving 18 bases of the junction unmatched. The CDR3 totals 17 residues.

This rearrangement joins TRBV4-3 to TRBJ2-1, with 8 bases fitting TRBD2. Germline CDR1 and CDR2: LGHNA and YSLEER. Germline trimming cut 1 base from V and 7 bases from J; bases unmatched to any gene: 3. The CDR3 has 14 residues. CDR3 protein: CASSQGGGRNEQFF. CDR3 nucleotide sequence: TGCGCCAGCAGCCAAGGCGGCGGGAGGAATGAGCAGTTCTTC.

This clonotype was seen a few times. CDR3 region: CASSVARGPRGYTF. The CDR3 bases are TGTGCCAGCAGCGTAGCCAGGGGACCCCGTGGCTACACCTTC. The chain uses TRBV9 and TRBJ1-2; TRBD1 might be the D (6 bases). V was shortened by 0 bases and J by 7 bases, with 13 bases between the two germline ends. CDR1 and CDR2 (germline): SGDLS, YYNGEE. The CDR3 covers 14 residues.

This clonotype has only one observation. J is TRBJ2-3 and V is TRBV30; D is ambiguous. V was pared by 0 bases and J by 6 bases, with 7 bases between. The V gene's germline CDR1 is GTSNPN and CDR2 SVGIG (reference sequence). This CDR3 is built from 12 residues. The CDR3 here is CAWSVMRDTQYF. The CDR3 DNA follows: TGTGCCTGGAGTGTAATGCGGGATACGCAGTATTTT.

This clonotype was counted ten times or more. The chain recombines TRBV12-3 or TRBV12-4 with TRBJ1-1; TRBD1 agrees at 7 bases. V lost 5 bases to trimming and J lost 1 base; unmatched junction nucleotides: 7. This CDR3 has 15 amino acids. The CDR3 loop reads CASSTGVARNTEAFF. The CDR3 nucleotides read TGTGCCAGCAGTACAGGGGTCGCAAGGAACACTGAAGCTTTCTTT.